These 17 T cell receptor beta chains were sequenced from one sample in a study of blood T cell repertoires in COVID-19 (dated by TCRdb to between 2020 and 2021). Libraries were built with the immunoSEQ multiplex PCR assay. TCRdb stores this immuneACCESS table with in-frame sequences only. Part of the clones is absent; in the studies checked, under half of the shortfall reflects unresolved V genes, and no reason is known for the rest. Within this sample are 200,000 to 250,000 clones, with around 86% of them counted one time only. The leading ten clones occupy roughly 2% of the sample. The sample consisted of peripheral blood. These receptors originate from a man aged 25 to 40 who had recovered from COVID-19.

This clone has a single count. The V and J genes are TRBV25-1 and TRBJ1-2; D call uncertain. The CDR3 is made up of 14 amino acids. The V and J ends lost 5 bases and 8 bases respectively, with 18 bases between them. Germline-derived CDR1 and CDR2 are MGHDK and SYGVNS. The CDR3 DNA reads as TGTGCCAGCAGTCTCTCCGGTACAGTTTGGGGCTACACCTTC. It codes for CASSLSGTVWGYTF.

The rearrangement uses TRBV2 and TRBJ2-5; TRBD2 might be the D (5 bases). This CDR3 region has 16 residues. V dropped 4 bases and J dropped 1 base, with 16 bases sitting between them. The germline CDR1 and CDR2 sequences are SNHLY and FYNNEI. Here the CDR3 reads CASSGRRKGIQETQYF. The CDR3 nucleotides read TGTGCCAGCAGTGGGAGGAGGAAGGGAATCCAAGAGACCCAGTACTTC.

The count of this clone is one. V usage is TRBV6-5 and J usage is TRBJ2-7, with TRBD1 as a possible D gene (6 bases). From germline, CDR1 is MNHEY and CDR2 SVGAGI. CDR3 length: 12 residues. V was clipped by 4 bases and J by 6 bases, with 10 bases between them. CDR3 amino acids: CASSLQGSEQYF. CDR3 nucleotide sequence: TGTGCCAGCAGTTTACAGGGCTCCGAGCAGTACTTC.

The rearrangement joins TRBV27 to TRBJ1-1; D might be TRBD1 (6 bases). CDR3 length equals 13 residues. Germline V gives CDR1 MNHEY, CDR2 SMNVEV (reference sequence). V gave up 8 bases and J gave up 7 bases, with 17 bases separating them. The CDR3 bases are TGTGCCAGCTCCCGAAATGGGGGCTATGAAGCTTTCTTT. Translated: CASSRNGGYEAFF.

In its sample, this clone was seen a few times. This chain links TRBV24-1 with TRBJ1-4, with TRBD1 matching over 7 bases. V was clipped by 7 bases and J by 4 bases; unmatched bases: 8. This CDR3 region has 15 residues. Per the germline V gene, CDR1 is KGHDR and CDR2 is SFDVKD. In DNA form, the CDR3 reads TGTGCCACCAGCGCCGGGACAGCTATTAATGAAAAACTGTTTTTT. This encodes CATSAGTAINEKLFF.

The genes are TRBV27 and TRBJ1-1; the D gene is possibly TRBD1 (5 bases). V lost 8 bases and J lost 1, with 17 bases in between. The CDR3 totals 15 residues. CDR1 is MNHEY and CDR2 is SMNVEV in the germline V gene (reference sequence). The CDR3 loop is CASFPAGGRNTEAFF. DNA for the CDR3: TGTGCCAGCTTTCCGGCCGGGGGACGGAACACTGAAGCTTTCTTT.

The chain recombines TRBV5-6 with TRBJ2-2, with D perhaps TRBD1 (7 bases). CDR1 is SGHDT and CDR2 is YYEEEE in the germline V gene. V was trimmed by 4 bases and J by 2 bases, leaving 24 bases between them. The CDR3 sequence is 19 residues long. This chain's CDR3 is CASSPTGERGTANTGELFF. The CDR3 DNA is TGTGCCAGCAGCCCTACGGGGGAGAGGGGGACAGCTAACACCGGGGAGCTGTTTTTT.

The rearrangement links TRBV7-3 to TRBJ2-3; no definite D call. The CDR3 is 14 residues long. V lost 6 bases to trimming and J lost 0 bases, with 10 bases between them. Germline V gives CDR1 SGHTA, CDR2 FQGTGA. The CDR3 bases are TGTGCCAGCAGTAGCTCCTCTAGCACAGATACGCAGTATTTT. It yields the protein CASSSSSSTDTQYF.

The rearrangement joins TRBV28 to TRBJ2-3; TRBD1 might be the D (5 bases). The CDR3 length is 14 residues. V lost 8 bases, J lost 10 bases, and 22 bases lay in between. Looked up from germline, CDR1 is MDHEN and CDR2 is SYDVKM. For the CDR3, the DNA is TGTGCCAGCGGATTAATGAGTGGGGCGACACCGCAGTATTTT. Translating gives CASGLMSGATPQYF.

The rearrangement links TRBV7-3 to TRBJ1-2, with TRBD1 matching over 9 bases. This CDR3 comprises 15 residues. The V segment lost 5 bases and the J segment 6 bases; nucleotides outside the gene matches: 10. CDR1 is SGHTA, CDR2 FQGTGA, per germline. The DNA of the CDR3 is TGTGCCAGCAGCAAGAACAGGGGGCGATTCGATGGCTACACCTTC. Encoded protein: CASSKNRGRFDGYTF.

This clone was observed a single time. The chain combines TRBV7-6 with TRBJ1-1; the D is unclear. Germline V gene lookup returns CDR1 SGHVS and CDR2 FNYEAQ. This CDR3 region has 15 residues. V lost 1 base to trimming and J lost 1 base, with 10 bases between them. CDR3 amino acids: CASSLVAQANTEAFF. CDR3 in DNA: TGTGCCAGCAGCTTAGTGGCCCAGGCGAACACTGAAGCTTTCTTT.

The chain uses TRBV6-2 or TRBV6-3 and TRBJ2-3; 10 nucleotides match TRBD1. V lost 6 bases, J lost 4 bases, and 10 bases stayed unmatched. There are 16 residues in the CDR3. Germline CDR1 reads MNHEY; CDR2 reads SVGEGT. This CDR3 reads CASSYNGTGASDTQYF. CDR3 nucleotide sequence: TGTGCCAGCAGCTATAACGGGACAGGGGCATCAGATACGCAGTATTTT.

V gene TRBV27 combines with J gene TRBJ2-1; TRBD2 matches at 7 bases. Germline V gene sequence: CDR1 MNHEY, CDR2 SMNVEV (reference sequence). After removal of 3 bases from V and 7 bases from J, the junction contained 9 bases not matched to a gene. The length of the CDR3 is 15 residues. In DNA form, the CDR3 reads TGTGCCAGCAGTTTTTCCGGGACTATCCCAAATGAGCAGTTCTTC. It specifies CASSFSGTIPNEQFF.

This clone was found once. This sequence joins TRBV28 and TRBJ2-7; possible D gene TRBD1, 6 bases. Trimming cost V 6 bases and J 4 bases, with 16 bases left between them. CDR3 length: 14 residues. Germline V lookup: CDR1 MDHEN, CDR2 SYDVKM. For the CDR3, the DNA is TGTGCCAGCAGCCCCACAGGGCTCGGTTACGAGCAGTACGTC. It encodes CASSPTGLGYEQYV.

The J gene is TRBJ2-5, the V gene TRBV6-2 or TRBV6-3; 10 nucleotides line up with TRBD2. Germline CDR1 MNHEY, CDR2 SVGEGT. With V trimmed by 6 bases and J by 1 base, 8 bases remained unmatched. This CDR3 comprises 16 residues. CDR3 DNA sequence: TGTGCCAGCAGGCCTTATAGCGGGGGGCTCCAAGAGACCCAGTACTTC. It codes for CASRPYSGGLQETQYF.

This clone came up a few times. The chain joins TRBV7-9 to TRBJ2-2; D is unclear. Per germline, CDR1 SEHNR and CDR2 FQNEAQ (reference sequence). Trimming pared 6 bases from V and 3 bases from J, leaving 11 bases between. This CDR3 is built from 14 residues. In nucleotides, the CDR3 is TGTGCCAGCAGAGCAATCGGAGACACCGGGGAGCTGTTTTTT. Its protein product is CASRAIGDTGELFF.

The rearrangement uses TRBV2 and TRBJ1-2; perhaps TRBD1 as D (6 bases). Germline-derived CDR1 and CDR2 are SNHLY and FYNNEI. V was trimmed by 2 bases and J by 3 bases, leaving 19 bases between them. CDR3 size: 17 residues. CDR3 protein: CASSETPWTATDYGYTF. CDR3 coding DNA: TGTGCCAGCAGTGAAACGCCCTGGACAGCGACCGACTATGGCTACACCTTC.